This T cell receptor (beta chain) was sequenced for a study of cytomegalovirus exposure and HLA in healthy donors. Comment on this clone: Its target is not known.

PCR employed 60 Vbeta and 13 Jbeta primers. The table came from immunoSEQ multiplex PCR; TCRdb's copy has only in-frame clones and leaves some out. The sample lists around 170,000 clones, over 80% occurring once. Per the germline V gene, CDR1 is SNHLY and CDR2 is FYNNEI. V was clipped by 7 bases and J by 6 bases; unmatched bases: 14. This CDR3 contains 15 residues. Overall study results and limits: The authors later found TCR association rates varying by HLA locus, with DRB1 most and HLA-C fewest.

The rearrangement uses TRBV2 and TRBJ2-7, with 8 bases fitting TRBD1. The sequence was obtained from a woman between 18 and 29 years old in good health and CMV-seronegative. Source material: PBMCs. CDR3: CASISTGQVLGEQYF. The CDR3 bases are TGTGCCAGCATTTCCACGGGACAGGTACTCGGCGAGCAGTACTTC.